Below are 14 T cell receptor beta chains sequenced from a single sample in a study of blood T cell repertoires in COVID-19. Measured with immunoSEQ multiplex PCR; TCRdb has only the in-frame clones, and not every one. The data hold roughly 180,000 clones, with almost 85% observed a single time. Sequenced material: PBMCs or T cells enriched from blood (not recorded which). The receptors were gathered from a man aged 50-59 years who had recovered from COVID-19.

This clone was detected only a few times. The V gene is TRBV19, the J gene TRBJ1-1; D is perhaps TRBD1 (5 bases). Trimming left V 8 bases short and J 5 bases short, with 15 bases between. The CDR3 is 13 amino acids. The germline gives CDR1 LNHDA, CDR2 SQIVND (reference sequence). The CDR3 DNA sequence: TGTGCCAGTGCCAGGGAGGAGAGGACTGAAGCTTTCTTT. Amino acid sequence: CASAREERTEAFF.

The chain couples TRBV5-6 to TRBJ1-1; no clear D gene. Germline V gives CDR1 SGHDT, CDR2 YYEEEE. The CDR3 totals 16 residues. Trimming shortened V by 3 bases and J by 0 bases, and 15 bases separated the two germline ends. The CDR3 protein is CASSSGKAYLNTEAFF. CDR3 coding DNA: TGTGCCAGCAGCTCCGGGAAGGCGTACTTGAACACTGAAGCTTTCTTT.

This chain connects TRBV3-1 (or the pseudogene TRBV3-2) to TRBJ1-4, with 11 bases identical to TRBD1. This CDR3 region has 16 residues. The junction had 5 bases not matched to a gene; V was cut back by 0 bases and J by 8 bases. Germline CDR1 and CDR2: LGHDT and YNNKEL (reference sequence). CDR3 in amino acids: CASSQDPDRGREKLFF. The CDR3 region has the DNA TGTGCCAGCAGCCAAGATCCGGACAGGGGGCGAGAAAAACTGTTTTTT.

The chain uses TRBV15 and TRBJ1-6, with a weak D call TRBD1 (6 bases). Trimming removed 5 bases from V and 5 bases from J, with 13 bases in between. Looked up from germline, CDR1 is LNHNV and CDR2 is YYDKDF (reference sequence). This CDR3 spans 15 amino acids. The CDR3 is CATSGRTVNNSPLHF. The DNA for the CDR3 is TGTGCCACCAGCGGCAGGACAGTAAATAATTCACCCCTCCACTTT.

This chain links TRBV7-9 with TRBJ2-3, with D perhaps TRBD2 (5 bases). The CDR3 runs 18 residues. V was pared by 5 bases and J by 3 bases, with 24 bases between. Germline V CDR1 and CDR2: SEHNR, FQNEAQ (reference sequence). The CDR3 DNA reads as TGTGCCAGCAGCGAGGGAGTTAGCGTGGAGTCCCTTACAGATACGCAGTATTTT. Its translation is CASSEGVSVESLTDTQYF.

The genes are TRBV18 and TRBJ1-5; 10 bases are a match to TRBD1. This CDR3 contains 15 residues. The V and J ends lost 2 bases and 7 bases, in that order; junction bases with no gene match: 5. CDR1 is KGHSH, CDR2 LQKENI, per germline. In DNA form, the CDR3 reads TGTGCCAGCTCACCAGGGACAGGGGCTTGGCAGCCCCAGCATTTT. It yields the protein CASSPGTGAWQPQHF.

This chain joins TRBV7-6 and TRBJ1-4; D unresolved. The germline V gene has CDR1 SGHVS and CDR2 FNYEAQ. There are 16 residues in the CDR3. With 2 bases removed from V and 6 bases from J, the gap between germline ends came to 16 bases. The CDR3 is CASSLISFGQDEKLFF. The CDR3, as DNA: TGTGCCAGCAGCTTAATCTCCTTTGGCCAGGATGAAAAACTGTTTTTT. Using reference TRBV7-6 and TRBJ1-4 for the parts outside the CDR3, the full variable domain is GAGVSQSPRYKVTKRGQDVALRCDPISGHVSLYWYRQALGQGPEFLTYFNYEAQQDKSGLPNDRFSAERPEGSISTLTIQRTEQRDSAMYRCASSLISFGQDEKLFFGSGTQLSVL.

The chain employs TRBV18 and TRBJ1-6; D is ambiguous. In germline, CDR1 is KGHSH, CDR2 LQKENI. The V end was cut by 4 bases, the J end by 14 bases, with 15 bases between. This CDR3 has 13 residues. The CDR3 sequence is CASSLGTRVALHF. The CDR3 DNA follows: TGTGCCAGCTCACTGGGAACTAGGGTGGCCCTCCACTTT.

This chain connects TRBV5-1 to TRBJ2-1, with 8 bases fitting TRBD2. The CDR3 contains 16 residues. After removal of 3 bases from V and 8 bases from J, the junction contained 13 bases not matched to a gene. In germline, CDR1 is SGHRS, CDR2 YFSETQ. CDR3 sequence: CASSSEETSGVDEQFF. DNA for the CDR3: TGCGCCAGCAGCTCCGAGGAAACTAGCGGAGTTGATGAGCAGTTCTTC.

The chain combines TRBV20-1 with TRBJ2-3, with D unclear. V shed 6 bases and J shed 5 bases, with 9 bases lying between them. Germline CDR1 is DFQATT and CDR2 is SNEGSKA (reference sequence). The CDR3 loop spans 11 amino acids. CDR3 in amino acids: CSAAYQDTQYF. The DNA for the CDR3 is TGCAGTGCAGCTTACCAAGATACGCAGTATTTT.

This clone was found a few times. The CDR3 coding sequence is TGTGCCAGCAGTCCGTCTAGCGGGGGGTACAATGAGCAGTTCTTC. This translates into CASSPSSGGYNEQFF. The chain recombines TRBV28 with TRBJ2-1; 11 positions match TRBD2. There are 15 residues in the CDR3. The V and J ends lost 5 bases and 4 bases, in that order; junction bases with no gene match: 4. The germline V gene has CDR1 MDHEN and CDR2 SYDVKM.

This rearrangement joins TRBV29-1 to TRBJ2-1; no reliable D call. Trimming left V 6 bases short and J 0 bases short, with 12 bases between. Germline V gene lookup returns CDR1 SQVTM and CDR2 ANQGSEA. This CDR3 is 14 amino acids long. The CDR3 nucleotides read TGCAGCGTCCCCACATCAAGCTCCTACAATGAGCAGTTCTTC. Translated, it gives CSVPTSSSYNEQFF.

J is TRBJ2-4 and V is TRBV7-9; 7 positions agree with TRBD2. The V gene end was trimmed by 5 bases and the J gene end by 2 bases; junction bases not matched to a gene: 6. The CDR3 has 15 amino acids. Germline-derived CDR1 and CDR2 are SEHNR and FQNEAQ (reference sequence). Written as DNA, the CDR3 is TGTGCCAGCAGCCGGTTGGGAGGGTCCAAAAACATTCAGTACTTC. Translated: CASSRLGGSKNIQYF.

The chain uses TRBV5-1 and TRBJ2-3; 13 bases agree with TRBD2. Germline values: CDR1 SGHRS, CDR2 YFSETQ. The CDR3 has 19 residues. V lost 2 bases to trimming and J lost 4 bases; unmatched junction nucleotides: 13. The CDR3 coding sequence is TGCGCCAGCAGCTTTGGGACTAGCGGGACCCGGTTTGGAGCAGATACGCAGTATTTT. It translates to CASSFGTSGTRFGADTQYF.